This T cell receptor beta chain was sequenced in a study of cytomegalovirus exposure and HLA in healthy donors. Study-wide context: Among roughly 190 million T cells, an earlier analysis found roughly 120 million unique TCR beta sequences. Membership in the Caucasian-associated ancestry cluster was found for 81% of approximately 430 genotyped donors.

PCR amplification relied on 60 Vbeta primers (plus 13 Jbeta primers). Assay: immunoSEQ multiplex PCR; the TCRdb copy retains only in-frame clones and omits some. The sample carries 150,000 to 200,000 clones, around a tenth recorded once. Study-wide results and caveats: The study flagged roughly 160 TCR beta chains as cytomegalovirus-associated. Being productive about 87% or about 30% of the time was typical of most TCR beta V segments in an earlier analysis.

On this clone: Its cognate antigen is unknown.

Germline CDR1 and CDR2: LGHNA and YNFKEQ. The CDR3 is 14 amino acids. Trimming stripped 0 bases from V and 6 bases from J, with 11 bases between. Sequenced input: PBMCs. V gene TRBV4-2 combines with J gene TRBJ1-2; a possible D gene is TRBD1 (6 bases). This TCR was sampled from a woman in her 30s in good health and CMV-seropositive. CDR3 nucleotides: TGTGCCAGCAGCCAAGACTCCGGACAGCATGGCTACACCTTC. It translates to CASSQDSGQHGYTF.